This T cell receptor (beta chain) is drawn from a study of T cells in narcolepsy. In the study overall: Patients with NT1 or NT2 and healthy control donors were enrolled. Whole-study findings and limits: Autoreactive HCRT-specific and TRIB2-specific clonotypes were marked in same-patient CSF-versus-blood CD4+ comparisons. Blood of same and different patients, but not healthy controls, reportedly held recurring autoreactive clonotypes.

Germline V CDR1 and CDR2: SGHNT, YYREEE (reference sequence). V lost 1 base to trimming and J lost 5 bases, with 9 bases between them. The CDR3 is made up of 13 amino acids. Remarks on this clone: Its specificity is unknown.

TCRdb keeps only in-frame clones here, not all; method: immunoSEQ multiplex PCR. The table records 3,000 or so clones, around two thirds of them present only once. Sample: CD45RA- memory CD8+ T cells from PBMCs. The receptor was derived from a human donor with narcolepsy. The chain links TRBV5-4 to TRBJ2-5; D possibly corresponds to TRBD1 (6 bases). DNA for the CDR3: TGTGCCAGCAGCTTGTGGGGGCGGGAGACCCAGTACTTC. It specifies CASSLWGRETQYF.